Reported below is one T cell receptor beta chain. The antigen is not known. This entry comes from a study of CD8 T cells in ankylosing spondylitis. General study points: Significant enrichment of disease-linked clones was reported in matched ankylosing spondylitis synovial fluid.

TCRdb redid the calling of the 5' RACE reads with MiXCR, one entry per CDR3 protein. The data hold about 160,000 distinct CDR3 sequences, with under 45% observed a single time. The J segment lost 4 bases and the V segment lost 4 bases, leaving 8 bases of the junction unmatched. This CDR3 spans 15 amino acids. This chain links TRBV12-3 or TRBV12-4 with TRBJ1-2; 8 bases line up with TRBD1. Material for sequencing was synovial fluid, either unsorted or a sorted T cell fraction (not recorded which). The TCR sequence derives from a male donor with ankylosing spondylitis. CDR3 protein: CASSYPPDRGYGYTF. DNA for the CDR3: TGTGCCAGCAGTTACCCGCCCGACAGGGGCTATGGCTACACCTTC.